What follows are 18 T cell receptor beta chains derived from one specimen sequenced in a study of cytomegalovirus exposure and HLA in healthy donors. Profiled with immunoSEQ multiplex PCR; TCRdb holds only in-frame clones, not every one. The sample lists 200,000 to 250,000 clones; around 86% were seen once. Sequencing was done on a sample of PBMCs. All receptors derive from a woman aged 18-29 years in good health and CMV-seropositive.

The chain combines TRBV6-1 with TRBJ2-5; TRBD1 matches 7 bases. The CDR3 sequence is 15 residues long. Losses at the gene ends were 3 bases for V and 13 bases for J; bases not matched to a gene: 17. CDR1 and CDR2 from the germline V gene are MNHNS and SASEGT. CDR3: CASSEGQHELWGSYF. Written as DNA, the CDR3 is TGTGCCAGCAGTGAGGGACAGCACGAGTTGTGGGGGTCGTACTTC.

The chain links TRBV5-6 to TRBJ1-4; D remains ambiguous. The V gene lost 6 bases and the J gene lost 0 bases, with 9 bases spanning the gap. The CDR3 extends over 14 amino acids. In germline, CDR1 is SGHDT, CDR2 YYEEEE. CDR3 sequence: CASTSGTTNEKLFF. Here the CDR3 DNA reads TGTGCCAGCACCTCGGGGACAACTAATGAAAAACTGTTTTTT.

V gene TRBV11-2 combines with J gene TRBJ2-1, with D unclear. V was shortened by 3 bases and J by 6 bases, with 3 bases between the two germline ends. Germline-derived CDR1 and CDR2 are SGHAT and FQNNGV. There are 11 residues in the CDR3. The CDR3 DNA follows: TGTGCCAGCAGCTTTATCAATGAGCAGTTCTTC. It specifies CASSFINEQFF.

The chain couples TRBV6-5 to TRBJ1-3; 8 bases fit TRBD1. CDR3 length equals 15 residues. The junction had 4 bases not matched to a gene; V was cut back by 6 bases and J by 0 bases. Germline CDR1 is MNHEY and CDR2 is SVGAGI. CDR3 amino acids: CASRTQGVSGNTIYF. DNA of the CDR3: TGTGCCAGCAGAACACAGGGGGTCTCTGGAAACACCATATATTTT.

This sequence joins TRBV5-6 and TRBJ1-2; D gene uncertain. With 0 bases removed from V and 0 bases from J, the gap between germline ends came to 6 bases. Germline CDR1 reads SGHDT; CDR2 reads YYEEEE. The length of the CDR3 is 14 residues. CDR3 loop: CASSLEAANYGYTF. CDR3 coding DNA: TGTGCCAGCAGCTTGGAGGCGGCTAACTATGGCTACACCTTC.

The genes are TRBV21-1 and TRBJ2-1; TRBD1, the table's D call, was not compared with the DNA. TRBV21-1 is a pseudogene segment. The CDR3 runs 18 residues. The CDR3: CASSKWAHRVRSYNEQFF. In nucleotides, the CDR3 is TGTGCCAGCAGCAAGTGGGCCCACAGGGTACGCTCCTACAATGAGCAGTTCTTC.

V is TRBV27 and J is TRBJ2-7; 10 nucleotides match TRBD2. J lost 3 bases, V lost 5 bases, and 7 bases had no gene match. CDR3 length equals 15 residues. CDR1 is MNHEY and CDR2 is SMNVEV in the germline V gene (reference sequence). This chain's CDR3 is CASSQTSGVLYEQYF. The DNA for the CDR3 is TGTGCCAGCAGTCAAACTAGCGGGGTCCTCTACGAGCAGTACTTC.

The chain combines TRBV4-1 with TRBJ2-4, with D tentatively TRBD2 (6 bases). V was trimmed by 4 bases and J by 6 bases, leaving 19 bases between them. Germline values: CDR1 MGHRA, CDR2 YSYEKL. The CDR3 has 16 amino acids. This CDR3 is CASSLLIKGRGNIQYF. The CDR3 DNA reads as TGCGCCAGCAGCCTTTTGATTAAGGGGCGGGGAAACATTCAGTACTTC.

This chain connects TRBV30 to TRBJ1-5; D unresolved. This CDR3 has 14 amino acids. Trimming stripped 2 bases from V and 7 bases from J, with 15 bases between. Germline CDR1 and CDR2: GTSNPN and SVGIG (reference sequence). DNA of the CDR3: TGTGCCTGGAGTATTGGAGAATTTCAGCAGCCCCAGCATTTT. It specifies CAWSIGEFQQPQHF. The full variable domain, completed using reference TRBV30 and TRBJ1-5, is SQTIHQWPATLVQPVGSPLSLECTVEGTSNPNLYWYRQAAGRGLQLLFYSVGIGQISSEVPQNLSASRPQDRQFILSSKKLLLSDSGFYLCAWSIGEFQQPQHFGDGTRLSIL.

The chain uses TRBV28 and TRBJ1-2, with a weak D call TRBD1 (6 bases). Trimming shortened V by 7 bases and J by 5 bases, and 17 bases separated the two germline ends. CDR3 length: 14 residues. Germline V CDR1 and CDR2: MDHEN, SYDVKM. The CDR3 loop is CASTQGGTPYGYTF. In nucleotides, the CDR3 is TGTGCCAGCACCCAGGGAGGGACACCTTATGGCTACACCTTC.

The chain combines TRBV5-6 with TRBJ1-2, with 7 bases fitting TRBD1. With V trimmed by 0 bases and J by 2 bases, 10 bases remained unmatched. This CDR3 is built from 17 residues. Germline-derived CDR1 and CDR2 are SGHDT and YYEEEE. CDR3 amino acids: CASSLGLGDRLNYGYTF. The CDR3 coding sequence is TGTGCCAGCAGCTTGGGTCTGGGGGACAGACTCAACTATGGCTACACCTTC.

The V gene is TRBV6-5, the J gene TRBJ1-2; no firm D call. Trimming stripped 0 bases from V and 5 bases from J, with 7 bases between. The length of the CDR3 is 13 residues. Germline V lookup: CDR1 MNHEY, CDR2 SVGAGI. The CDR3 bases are TGTGCCAGCAGTTACTCAACTGATTATGGCTACACCTTC. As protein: CASSYSTDYGYTF.

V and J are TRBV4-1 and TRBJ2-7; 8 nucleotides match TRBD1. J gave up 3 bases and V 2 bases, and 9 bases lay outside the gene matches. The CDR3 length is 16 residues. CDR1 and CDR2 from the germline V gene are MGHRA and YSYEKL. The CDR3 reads CASSQLSTGGYYEQYF. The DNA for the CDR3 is TGCGCCAGCAGCCAACTGTCCACAGGGGGTTACTACGAGCAGTACTTC.

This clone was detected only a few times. The CDR3, as DNA: TGTGCCAGCAGTTTCCCAGGGATCGAGCAGTACTTC. Amino acid sequence: CASSFPGIEQYF. The J gene is TRBJ2-7, the V gene TRBV28; D possibly corresponds to TRBD1 (5 bases). Germline lookup yields CDR1 MDHEN and CDR2 SYDVKM. Trimming removed 3 bases at V and 6 bases at J, with 9 bases between. The CDR3 runs 12 residues.

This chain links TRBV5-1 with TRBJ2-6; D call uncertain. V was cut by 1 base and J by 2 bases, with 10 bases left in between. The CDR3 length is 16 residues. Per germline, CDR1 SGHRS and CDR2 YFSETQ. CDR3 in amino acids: CASSLTGRPGANVLTF. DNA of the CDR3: TGCGCCAGCAGCTTGACCGGCAGGCCTGGGGCCAACGTCCTGACTTTC.

The CDR3 nucleotides read TGTGCCAGCAGCCTCGGAGGAAGCCGCCTCTATGGCTACACCTTC. Its protein is CASSLGGSRLYGYTF. This chain joins TRBV28 and TRBJ1-2, with D uncertain. The CDR3 totals 15 residues. The ends were cut back, 6 bases at V and 4 bases at J, with 18 bases in the middle. Germline CDR1 MDHEN, CDR2 SYDVKM.

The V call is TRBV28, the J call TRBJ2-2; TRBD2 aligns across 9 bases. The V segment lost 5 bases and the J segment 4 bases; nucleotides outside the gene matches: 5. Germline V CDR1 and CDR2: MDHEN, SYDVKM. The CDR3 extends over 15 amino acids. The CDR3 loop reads CASSRTSDLTGELFF. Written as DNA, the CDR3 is TGTGCCAGCAGTCGGACTAGCGATCTCACCGGGGAGCTGTTTTTT.

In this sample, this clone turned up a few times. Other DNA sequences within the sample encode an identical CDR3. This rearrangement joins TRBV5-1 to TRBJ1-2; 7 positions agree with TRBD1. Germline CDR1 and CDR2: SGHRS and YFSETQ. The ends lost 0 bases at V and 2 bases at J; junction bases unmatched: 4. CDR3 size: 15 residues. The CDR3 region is CASSLEGGANYGYTF. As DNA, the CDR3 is TGCGCCAGCAGCTTGGAAGGGGGCGCCAACTATGGCTACACCTTC.